One sample yielded the 10 T cell receptor beta chains listed below, sequenced in a study of blood T cell repertoires in COVID-19. Assay used: immunoSEQ multiplex PCR; TCRdb lists only in-frame clones, some missing. The table includes tens of thousands of clones, roughly nine tenths detected once. Sequencing was carried out using peripheral blood. The receptors derive from a woman in her sixties or seventies with active or convalescent COVID-19.

The chain carries TRBV4-1 and TRBJ1-1; 11 nucleotides align to TRBD1. V lost 2 bases to trimming and J lost 4 bases; unmatched junction nucleotides: 6. The CDR3 loop spans 16 amino acids. The germline CDR1 and CDR2 sequences are MGHRA and YSYEKL. The CDR3 sequence is CASSQPGQGAGTEAFF. CDR3 nucleotides: TGCGCCAGCAGCCAACCCGGACAGGGGGCGGGCACTGAAGCTTTCTTT.

The V call is TRBV19, the J call TRBJ1-4; D remains ambiguous. Germline V gives CDR1 LNHDA, CDR2 SQIVND (reference sequence). This CDR3 is built from 14 residues. The ends were cut back, 5 bases at V and 7 bases at J, with 14 bases in the middle. The CDR3 protein is CASSHPIGREKLFF. As DNA, the CDR3 is TGTGCCAGTAGTCATCCTATTGGGCGTGAAAAACTGTTTTTT.

The table lists this clone with a count of one. J is TRBJ1-5 and V is TRBV18; perhaps TRBD1 as D (6 bases). Per germline, CDR1 KGHSH and CDR2 LQKENI. The CDR3 has 15 amino acids. Trimming shortened V by 3 bases and J by 2 bases, and 11 bases separated the two germline ends. The CDR3, as DNA: TGTGCCAGCTCACCCCTCGGGACACGCAATCAGCCCCAGCATTTT. Translation: CASSPLGTRNQPQHF.

The rearrangement links TRBV3-1 (or the pseudogene TRBV3-2) to TRBJ1-5, with a tentative D call TRBD1 (6 bases). Looked up from germline, CDR1 is LGHDT and CDR2 is YNNKEL (reference sequence). Trimming cost V 2 bases and J 11 bases, with 13 bases left between them. The CDR3 contains 13 residues. CDR3 residues: CASSQQGSESQHF. CDR3 coding DNA: TGTGCCAGCAGCCAACAGGGGTCGGAGTCCCAGCATTTT.

The chain carries TRBV7-3 and TRBJ2-3, with D perhaps matching TRBD2 (6 bases). Germline V gene lookup returns CDR1 SGHTA and CDR2 FQGTGA. Trimming took 4 bases from V and 3 from J, leaving 11 bases between them. There are 14 residues in the CDR3. CDR3 protein: CASSSGLSTDTQYF. CDR3 bases: TGTGCCAGCAGCTCAGGACTATCGACAGATACGCAGTATTTT.

This clone was seen only once. V is TRBV19 and J is TRBJ2-1; TRBD2 matches 15 bases. Germline values: CDR1 LNHDA, CDR2 SQIVND (reference sequence). The trim removed 4 bases at V and 8 bases at J, leaving 6 bases unmatched. This CDR3 has 16 amino acids. The CDR3 coding sequence is TGTGCCAGTAGTACGGGACTAGCGGGAGGTATGGATGAGCAGTTCTTC. Translation gives CASSTGLAGGMDEQFF.

The chain links TRBV5-8 to TRBJ1-4, with 8 bases identical to TRBD1. V was pared by 2 bases and J by 7 bases, with 4 bases of the junction left unmatched. Germline values: CDR1 SGHTS, CDR2 YDEGEE. The CDR3 totals 14 residues. The CDR3 region has the DNA TGTGCCAGCAGCTTCTTGCAGGGGGCTGAAAAACTGTTTTTT. Residues: CASSFLQGAEKLFF.

J is TRBJ1-2 and V is TRBV4-2; no clear D gene. V was clipped by 0 bases and J by 6 bases, with 8 bases between them. Germline V gene lookup returns CDR1 LGHNA and CDR2 YNFKEQ. The CDR3 covers 13 residues. CDR3 loop: CASSQEPPDGYTF. The CDR3 DNA is TGTGCCAGCAGCCAAGAGCCCCCGGATGGCTACACCTTC.

The chain recombines TRBV28 with TRBJ1-5; possibly TRBD1 for D (6 bases). This CDR3 contains 14 residues. Trimming shortened V by 1 base and J by 12 bases, and 16 bases separated the two germline ends. Germline V CDR1 and CDR2: MDHEN, SYDVKM. The CDR3 is CASSLLGGASHQHF. DNA of the CDR3: TGTGCCAGCAGTTTATTGGGGGGGGCGAGTCACCAGCATTTT. The full variable domain, in which reference TRBV28 and TRBJ1-5 provide the parts outside the CDR3, is DVKVTQSSRYLVKRTGEKVFLECVQDMDHENMFWYRQDPGLGLRLIYFSYDVKMKEKGDIPEGYSVSREKKERFSLILESASTNQTSMYLCASSLLGGASHQHFGDGTRLSIL.

This clone turned up a few times. This chain connects TRBV12-3 or TRBV12-4 to TRBJ2-7; weak D call: TRBD1 (6 bases). The CDR3 covers 13 residues. The V and J ends lost 5 bases and 2 bases respectively, with 10 bases between them. The DNA of the CDR3 is TGTGCCAGCAGTCGACAGGTTACCTACGAGCAGTACTTC. This sequence encodes CASSRQVTYEQYF.